This T cell receptor beta chain was recovered during a study of human T cells and chemical hapten exposure. Study in general: Patients received weekly diphenylcyclopropenone doses to the scalp throughout the approximately 25-week study. Predominantly women, the patients had alopecia areata, totalis or universalis.

MiXCR was run by TCRdb on the RACE reads, yielding one entry per CDR3 protein. The data show fewer than 150,000 distinct CDR3 sequences, less than 15% seen once. Time point reported: pre-sensitization, week 0. Specified treatment: therapeutic diphenylcyclopropenone sensitization with weekly scalp DPC. The authors extracted total RNA from unfractionated whole blood. This clonotype was seen a handful of times. Sample: whole blood, taken in connection with sensitization to the hapten diphenylcyclopropenone (DPC). This receptor was taken from a woman aged 18-35 years with alopecia areata. Some clones in this sample may be carry-over from other donors' samples.

CDR3 amino acids: CASSPRARGGTGELFF. The CDR3 DNA sequence: TGTGCCAGCAGCCCCCGGGCGCGGGGGGGCACCGGGGAGCTGTTTTTT. V gene TRBV12-3 or TRBV12-4 combines with J gene TRBJ2-2, with 9 bases lining up with TRBD2. After removal of 6 bases from V and 4 bases from J, the junction contained 9 bases not matched to a gene. The CDR3 is 16 residues long.